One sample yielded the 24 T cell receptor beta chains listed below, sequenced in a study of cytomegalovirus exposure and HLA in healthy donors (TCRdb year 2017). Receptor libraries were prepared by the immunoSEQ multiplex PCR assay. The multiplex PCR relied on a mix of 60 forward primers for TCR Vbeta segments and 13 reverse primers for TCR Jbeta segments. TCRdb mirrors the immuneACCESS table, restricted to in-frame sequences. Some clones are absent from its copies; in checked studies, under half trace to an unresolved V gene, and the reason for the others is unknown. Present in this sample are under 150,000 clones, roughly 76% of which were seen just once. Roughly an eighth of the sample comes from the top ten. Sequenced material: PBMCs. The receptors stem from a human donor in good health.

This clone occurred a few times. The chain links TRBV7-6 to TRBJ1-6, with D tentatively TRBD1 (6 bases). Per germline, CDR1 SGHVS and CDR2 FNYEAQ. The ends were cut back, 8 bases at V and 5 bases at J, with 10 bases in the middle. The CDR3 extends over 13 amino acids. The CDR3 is CASRDTNNSPLHF. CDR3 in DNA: TGTGCCAGCCGGGACACAAATAATTCACCCCTCCACTTT.

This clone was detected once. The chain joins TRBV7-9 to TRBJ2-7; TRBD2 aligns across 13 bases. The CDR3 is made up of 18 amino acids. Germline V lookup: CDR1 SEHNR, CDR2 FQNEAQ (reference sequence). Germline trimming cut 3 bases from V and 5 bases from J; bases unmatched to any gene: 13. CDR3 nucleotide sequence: TGTGCCAGCAGCTTGGCTAAATTCTCGGGACTAGCGGGAAACGAGCAGTACTTC. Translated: CASSLAKFSGLAGNEQYF.

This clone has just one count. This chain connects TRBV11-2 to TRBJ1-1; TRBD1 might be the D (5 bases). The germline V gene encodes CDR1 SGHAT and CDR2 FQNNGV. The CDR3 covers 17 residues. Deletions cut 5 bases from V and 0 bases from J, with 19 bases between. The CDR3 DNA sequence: TGTGCCAGCAGCCCAGCCCGGGGGGAGGGGATGAACACTGAAGCTTTCTTT. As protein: CASSPARGEGMNTEAFF.

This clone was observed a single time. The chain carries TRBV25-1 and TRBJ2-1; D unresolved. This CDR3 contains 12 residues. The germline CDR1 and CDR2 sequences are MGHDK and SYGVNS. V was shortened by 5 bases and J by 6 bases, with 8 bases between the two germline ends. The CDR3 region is CASSHSFNEQFF. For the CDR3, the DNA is TGTGCCAGCAGTCACTCTTTCAATGAGCAGTTCTTC.

CDR3 sequence: CASSGGGQGSNQPQHF. CDR3 DNA sequence: TGTGCCAGCAGCGGGGGGGGACAGGGTAGCAATCAGCCCCAGCATTTT. The chain combines TRBV7-8 with TRBJ1-5; 9 bases agree with TRBD1. This CDR3 spans 16 amino acids. V shed 5 bases and J 0 bases; nucleotides not matched to a gene: 5. Germline values: CDR1 SGHVS, CDR2 FQNEAQ.

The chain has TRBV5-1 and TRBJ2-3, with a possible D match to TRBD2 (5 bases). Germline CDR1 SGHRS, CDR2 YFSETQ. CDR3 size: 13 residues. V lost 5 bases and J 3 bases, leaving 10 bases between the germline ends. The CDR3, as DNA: TGCGCCAGCAGAATGAGGGATACAGATACGCAGTATTTT. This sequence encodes CASRMRDTDTQYF. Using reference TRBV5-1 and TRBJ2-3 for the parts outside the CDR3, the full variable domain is KAGVTQTPRYLIKTRGQQVTLSCSPISGHRSVSWYQQTPGQGLQFLFEYFSETQRNKGNFPGRFSGRQFSNSRSEMNVSTLELGDSALYLCASRMRDTDTQYFGPGTRLTVL.

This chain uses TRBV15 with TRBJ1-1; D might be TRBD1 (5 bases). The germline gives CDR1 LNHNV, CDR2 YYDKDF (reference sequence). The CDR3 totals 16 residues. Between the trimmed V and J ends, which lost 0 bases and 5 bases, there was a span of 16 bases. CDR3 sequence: CATSRDYPGGETEAFF. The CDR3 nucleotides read TGTGCCACCAGCAGAGATTACCCAGGAGGGGAAACTGAAGCTTTCTTT. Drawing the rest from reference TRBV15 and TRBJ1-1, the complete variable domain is DAMVIQNPRYQVTQFGKPVTLSCSQTLNHNVMYWYQQKSSQAPKLLFHYYDKDFNNEADTPDNFQSRRPNTSFCFLDIRSPGLGDTAMYLCATSRDYPGGETEAFFGQGTRLTVV.

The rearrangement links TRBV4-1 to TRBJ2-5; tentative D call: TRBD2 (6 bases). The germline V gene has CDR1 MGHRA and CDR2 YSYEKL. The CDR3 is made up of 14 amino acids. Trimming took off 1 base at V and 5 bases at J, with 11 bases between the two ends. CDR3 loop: CASSQGKEGETQYF. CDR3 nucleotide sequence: TGCGCCAGCAGCCAAGGAAAGGAGGGGGAGACCCAGTACTTC.

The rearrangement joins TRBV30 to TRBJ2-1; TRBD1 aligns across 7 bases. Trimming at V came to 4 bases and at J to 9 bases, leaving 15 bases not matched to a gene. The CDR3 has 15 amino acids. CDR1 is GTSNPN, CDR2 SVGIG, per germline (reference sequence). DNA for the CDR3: TGTGCCTGGAAAGGGGTTACTGGGGCAGGGGGTGAGCAGTTCTTC. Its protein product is CAWKGVTGAGGEQFF.

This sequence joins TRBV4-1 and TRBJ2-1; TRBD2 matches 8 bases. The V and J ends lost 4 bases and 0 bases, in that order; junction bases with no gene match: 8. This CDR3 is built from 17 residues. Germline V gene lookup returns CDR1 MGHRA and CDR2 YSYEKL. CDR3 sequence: CASSRQGSGSSYNEQFF. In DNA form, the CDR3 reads TGCGCCAGCAGCCGCCAGGGGAGCGGGAGCTCCTACAATGAGCAGTTCTTC.

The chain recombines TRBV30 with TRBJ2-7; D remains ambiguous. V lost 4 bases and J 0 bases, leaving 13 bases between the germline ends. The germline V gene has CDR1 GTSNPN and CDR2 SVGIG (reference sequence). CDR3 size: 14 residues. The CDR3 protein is CAWTEFGSSYEQYF. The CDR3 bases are TGTGCCTGGACCGAATTCGGGTCCTCCTACGAGCAGTACTTC.

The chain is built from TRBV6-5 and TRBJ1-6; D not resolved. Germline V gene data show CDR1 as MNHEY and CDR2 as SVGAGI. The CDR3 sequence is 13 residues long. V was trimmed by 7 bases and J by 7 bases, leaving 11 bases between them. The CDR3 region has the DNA TGTGCCAGCATGCGGGCGAGGAATTCACCCCTCCACTTT. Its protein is CASMRARNSPLHF.

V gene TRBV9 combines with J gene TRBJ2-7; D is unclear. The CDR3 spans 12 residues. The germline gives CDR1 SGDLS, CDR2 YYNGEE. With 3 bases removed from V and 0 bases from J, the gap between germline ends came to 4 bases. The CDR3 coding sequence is TGTGCCAGCAGCGCTCGCTCCTACGAGCAGTACTTC. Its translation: CASSARSYEQYF.

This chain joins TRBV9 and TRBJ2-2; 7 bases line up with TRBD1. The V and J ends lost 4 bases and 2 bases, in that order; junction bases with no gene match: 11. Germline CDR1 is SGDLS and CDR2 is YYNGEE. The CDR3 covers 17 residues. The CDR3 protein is CASSSSWWDRNTGELFF. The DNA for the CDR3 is TGTGCCAGCAGCTCTAGCTGGTGGGACAGAAACACCGGGGAGCTGTTTTTT.

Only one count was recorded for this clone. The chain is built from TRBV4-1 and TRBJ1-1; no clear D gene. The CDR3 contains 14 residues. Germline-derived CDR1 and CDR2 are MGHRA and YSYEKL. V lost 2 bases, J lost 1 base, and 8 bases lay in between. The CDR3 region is CASSQSRQNTEAFF. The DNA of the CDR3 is TGCGCCAGCAGCCAATCAAGACAGAACACTGAAGCTTTCTTT.

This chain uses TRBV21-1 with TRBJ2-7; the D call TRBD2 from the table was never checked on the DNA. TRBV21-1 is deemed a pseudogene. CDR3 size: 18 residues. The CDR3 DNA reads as TGTGCCAGCAGCGCCGGCTCTTATACTAGCGGGACTGACTACGAGCAGTACTTC. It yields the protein CASSAGSYTSGTDYEQYF.

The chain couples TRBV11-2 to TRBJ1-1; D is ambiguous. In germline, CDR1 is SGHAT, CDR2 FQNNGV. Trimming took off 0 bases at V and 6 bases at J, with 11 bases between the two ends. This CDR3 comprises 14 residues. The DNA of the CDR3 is TGTGCCAGCAGCTTAGAAGTTACGGGGTCTGAAGCTTTCTTT. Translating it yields CASSLEVTGSEAFF.

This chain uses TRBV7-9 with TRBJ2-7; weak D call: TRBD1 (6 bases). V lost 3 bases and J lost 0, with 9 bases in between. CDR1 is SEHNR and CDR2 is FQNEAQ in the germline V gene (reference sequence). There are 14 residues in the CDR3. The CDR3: CASSFSGDSYEQYF. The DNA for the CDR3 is TGTGCCAGCAGCTTCTCAGGGGACTCCTACGAGCAGTACTTC.

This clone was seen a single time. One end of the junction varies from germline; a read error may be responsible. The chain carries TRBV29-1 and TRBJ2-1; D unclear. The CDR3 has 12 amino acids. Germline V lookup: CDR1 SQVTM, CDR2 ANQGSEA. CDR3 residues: CSIRGSSNEQFF. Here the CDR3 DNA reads TGCAGCATTAGAGGCTCCTCCAATGAGCAGTTCTTC.

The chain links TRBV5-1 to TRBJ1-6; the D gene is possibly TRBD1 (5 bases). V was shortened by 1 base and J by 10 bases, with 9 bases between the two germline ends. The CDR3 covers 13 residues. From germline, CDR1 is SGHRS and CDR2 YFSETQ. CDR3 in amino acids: CASSLTGRSPLHF. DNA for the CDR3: TGCGCCAGCAGCTTGACAGGTAGATCACCCCTCCACTTT.

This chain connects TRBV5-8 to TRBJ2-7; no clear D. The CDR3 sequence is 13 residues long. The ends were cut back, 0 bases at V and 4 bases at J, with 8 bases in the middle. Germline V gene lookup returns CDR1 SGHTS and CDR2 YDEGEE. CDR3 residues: CASSLEPLYEQYF. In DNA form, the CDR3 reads TGTGCCAGCAGCTTGGAGCCCCTTTACGAGCAGTACTTC. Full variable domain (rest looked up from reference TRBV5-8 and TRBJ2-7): EAGVTQSPTHLIKTRGQQATLRCSPISGHTSVYWYQQALGLGLQFLLWYDEGEERNRGNFPPRFSGRQFPNYSSELNVNALELEDSALYLCASSLEPLYEQYFGPGTRLTVT.

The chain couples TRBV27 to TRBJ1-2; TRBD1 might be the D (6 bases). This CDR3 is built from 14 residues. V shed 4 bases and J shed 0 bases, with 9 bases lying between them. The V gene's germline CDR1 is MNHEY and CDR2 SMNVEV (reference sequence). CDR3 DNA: TGTGCCAGCAGTTCGAACAGGGCTAACTATGGCTACACCTTC. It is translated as CASSSNRANYGYTF.

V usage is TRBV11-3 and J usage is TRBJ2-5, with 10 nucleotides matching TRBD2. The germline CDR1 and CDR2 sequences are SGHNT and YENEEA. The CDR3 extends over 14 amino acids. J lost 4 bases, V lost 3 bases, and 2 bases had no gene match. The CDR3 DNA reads TGTGCCAGCAGCTTTCTAGCGGGAGTAGAGACCCAGTACTTC. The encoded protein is CASSFLAGVETQYF.

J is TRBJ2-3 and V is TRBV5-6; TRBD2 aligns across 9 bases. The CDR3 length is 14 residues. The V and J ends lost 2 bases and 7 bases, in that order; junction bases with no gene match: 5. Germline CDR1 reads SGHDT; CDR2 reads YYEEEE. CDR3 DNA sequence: TGTGCCAGCAGCTTTAGCGGGAGTCACAATACGCAGTATTTT. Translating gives CASSFSGSHNTQYF.